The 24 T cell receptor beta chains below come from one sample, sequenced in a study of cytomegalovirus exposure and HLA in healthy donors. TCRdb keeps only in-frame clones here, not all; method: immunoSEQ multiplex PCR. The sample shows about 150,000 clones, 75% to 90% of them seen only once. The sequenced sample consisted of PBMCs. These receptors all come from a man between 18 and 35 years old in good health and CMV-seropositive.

Here the CDR3 reads CASSPAYEQYF. DNA of the CDR3: TGTGCCAGCAGCCCGGCCTACGAGCAGTACTTC. This chain links TRBV7-2 with TRBJ2-7; D not certain. There are 11 residues in the CDR3. Germline CDR1 and CDR2: SGHTA and FQGNSA. The V and J ends lost 5 bases and 2 bases respectively, with 4 bases between them.

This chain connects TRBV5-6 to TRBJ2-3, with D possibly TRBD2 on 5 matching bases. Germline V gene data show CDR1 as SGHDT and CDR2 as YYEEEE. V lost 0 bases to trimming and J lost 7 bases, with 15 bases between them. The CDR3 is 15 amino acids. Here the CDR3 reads CASSLAGYRPNTQYF. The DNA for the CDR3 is TGTGCCAGCAGCTTGGCGGGGTACCGCCCTAATACGCAGTATTTT.

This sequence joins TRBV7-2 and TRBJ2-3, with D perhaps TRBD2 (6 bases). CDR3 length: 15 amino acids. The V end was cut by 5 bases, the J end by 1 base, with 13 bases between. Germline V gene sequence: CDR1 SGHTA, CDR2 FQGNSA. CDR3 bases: TGTGCCAGCAGCCCTCAGGGACTCCGCACAGATACGCAGTATTTT. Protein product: CASSPQGLRTDTQYF.

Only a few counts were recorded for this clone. CDR3 sequence (DNA): TGTGCCAGCAGCCGATACAGTTCCGGGGAGCTGTTTTTT. This encodes CASSRYSSGELFF. The rearrangement links TRBV7-3 to TRBJ2-2; D not certain. There are 13 residues in the CDR3. Looked up from germline, CDR1 is SGHTA and CDR2 is FQGTGA. The V end was cut by 5 bases, the J end by 6 bases, with 10 bases between.

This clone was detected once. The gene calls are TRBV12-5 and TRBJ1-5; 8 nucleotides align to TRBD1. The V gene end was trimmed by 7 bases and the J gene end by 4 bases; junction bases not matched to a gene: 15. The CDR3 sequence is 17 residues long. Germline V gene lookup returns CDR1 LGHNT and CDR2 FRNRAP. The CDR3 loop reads CASALTKPDRVNQPQHF. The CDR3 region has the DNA TGTGCTAGTGCCCTCACCAAACCGGACAGGGTAAATCAGCCCCAGCATTTT.

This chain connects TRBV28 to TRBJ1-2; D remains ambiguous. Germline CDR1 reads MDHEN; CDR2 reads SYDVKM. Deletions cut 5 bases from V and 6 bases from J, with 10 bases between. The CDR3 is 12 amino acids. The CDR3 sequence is CASSLIGDGYTF. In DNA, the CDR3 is TGTGCCAGCAGTCTAATTGGAGATGGCTACACCTTC.

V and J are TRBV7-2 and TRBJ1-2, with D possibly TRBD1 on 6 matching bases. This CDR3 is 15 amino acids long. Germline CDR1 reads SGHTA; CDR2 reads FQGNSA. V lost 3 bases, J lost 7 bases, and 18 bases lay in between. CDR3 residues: CASSFYREPNVGYTF. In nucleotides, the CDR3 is TGTGCCAGCAGCTTCTACAGGGAGCCCAACGTTGGCTACACCTTC.

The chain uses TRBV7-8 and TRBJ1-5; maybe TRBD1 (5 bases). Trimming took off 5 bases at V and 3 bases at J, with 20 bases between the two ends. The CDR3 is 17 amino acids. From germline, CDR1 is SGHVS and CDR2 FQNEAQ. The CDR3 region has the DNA TGTGCCAGCAGCCCGCATCGGGGACTAAACGCCAATCAGCCCCAGCATTTT. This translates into CASSPHRGLNANQPQHF.

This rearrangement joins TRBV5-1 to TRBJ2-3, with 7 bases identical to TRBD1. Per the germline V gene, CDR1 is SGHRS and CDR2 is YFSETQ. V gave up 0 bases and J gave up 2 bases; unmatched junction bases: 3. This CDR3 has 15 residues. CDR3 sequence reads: CASSLGGTVTDTQYF. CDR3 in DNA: TGCGCCAGCAGCTTGGGGGGGACAGTCACAGATACGCAGTATTTT.

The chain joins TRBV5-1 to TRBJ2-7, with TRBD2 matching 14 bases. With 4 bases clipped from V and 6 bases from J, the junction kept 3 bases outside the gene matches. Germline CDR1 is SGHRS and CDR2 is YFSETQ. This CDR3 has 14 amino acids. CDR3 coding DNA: TGCGCCAGCAGCCCCGGACTAGCGGGAGGCGAGCAGTACTTC. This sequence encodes CASSPGLAGGEQYF.

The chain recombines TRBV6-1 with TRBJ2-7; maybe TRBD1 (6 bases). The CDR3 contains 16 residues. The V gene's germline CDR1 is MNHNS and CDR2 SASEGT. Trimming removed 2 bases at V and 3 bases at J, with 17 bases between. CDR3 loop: CASSEPKYYRDYEQYF. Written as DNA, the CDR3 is TGTGCCAGCAGTGAACCGAAGTACTACAGGGACTACGAGCAGTACTTC.

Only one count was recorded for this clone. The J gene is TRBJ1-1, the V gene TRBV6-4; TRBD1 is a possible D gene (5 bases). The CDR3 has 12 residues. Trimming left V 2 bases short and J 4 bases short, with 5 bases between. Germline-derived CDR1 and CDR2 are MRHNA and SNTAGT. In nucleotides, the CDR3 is TGTGCCAGCAGTGACGGGGCCACTGAAGCTTTCTTT. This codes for CASSDGATEAFF.

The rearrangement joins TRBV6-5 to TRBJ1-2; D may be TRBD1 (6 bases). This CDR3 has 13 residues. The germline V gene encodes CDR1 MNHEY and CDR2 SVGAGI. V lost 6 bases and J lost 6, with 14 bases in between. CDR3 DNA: TGTGCCAGCAGCCGTCGAGGGGGGGATGGCTACACCTTC. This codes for CASSRRGGDGYTF.

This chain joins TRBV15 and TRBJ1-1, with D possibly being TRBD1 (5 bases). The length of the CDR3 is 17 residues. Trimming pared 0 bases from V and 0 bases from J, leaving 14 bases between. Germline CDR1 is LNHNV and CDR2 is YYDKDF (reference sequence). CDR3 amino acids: CATSRERGATLNTEAFF. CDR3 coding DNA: TGTGCCACCAGCAGAGAAAGGGGCGCGACCCTGAACACTGAAGCTTTCTTT.

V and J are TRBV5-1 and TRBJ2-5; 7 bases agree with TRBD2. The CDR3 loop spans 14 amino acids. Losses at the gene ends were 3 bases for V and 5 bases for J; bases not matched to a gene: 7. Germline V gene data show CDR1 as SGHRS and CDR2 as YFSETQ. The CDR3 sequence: CASSSQGGPETQYF. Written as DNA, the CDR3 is TGCGCCAGCAGCTCCCAGGGAGGGCCCGAGACCCAGTACTTC.

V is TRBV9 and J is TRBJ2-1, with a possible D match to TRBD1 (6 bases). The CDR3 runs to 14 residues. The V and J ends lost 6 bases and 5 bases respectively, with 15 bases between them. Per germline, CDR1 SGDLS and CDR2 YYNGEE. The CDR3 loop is CASKAGVSDNEQFF. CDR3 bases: TGTGCCAGCAAAGCAGGGGTATCGGACAATGAGCAGTTCTTC.

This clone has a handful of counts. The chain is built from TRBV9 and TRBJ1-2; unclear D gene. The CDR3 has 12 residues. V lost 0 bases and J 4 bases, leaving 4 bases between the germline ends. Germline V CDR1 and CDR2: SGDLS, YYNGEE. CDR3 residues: CASSVAGYGYTF. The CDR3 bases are TGTGCCAGCAGCGTAGCAGGCTATGGCTACACCTTC.

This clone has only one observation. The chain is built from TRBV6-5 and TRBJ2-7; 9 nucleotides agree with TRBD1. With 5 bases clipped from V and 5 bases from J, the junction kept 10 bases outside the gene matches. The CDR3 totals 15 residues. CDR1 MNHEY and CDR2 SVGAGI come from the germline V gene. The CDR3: CASSHEGQGRHEQYF. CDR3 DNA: TGTGCCAGCAGTCACGAGGGACAGGGAAGGCACGAGCAGTACTTC.

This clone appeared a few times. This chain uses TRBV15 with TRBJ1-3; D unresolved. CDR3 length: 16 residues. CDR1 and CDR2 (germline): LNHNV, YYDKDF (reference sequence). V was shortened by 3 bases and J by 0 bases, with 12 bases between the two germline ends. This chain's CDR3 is CATSRAFVASGNTIYF. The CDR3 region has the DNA TGTGCCACCAGCAGGGCATTCGTAGCCTCTGGAAACACCATATATTTT.

Written as DNA, the CDR3 is TGTGCCAGGGATACAACTCAGGGGCCGAACACTGAAGCTTTCTTT. It specifies CARDTTQGPNTEAFF. This chain links TRBV2 with TRBJ1-1; D is possibly TRBD1 (6 bases). Germline assignment: CDR1 SNHLY and CDR2 FYNNEI. This CDR3 contains 15 residues. Trimming pared 9 bases from V and 1 base from J, leaving 18 bases between.

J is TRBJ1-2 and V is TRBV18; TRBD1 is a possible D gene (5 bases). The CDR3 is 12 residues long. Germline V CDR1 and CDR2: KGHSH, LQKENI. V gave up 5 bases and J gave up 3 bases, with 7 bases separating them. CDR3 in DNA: TGTGCCAGCTCATGGGGGGACTATGGCTACACCTTC. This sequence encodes CASSWGDYGYTF.

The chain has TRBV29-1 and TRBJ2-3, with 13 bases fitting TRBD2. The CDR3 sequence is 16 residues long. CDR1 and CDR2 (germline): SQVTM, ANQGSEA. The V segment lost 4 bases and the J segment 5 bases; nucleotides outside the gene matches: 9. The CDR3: CSVVPTSGGPGDTQYF. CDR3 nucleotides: TGCAGCGTTGTTCCGACTAGCGGGGGGCCGGGAGATACGCAGTATTTT.

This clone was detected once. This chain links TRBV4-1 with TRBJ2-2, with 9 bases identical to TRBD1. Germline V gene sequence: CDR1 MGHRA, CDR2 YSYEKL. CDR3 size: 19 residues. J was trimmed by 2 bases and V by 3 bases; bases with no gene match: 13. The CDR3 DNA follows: TGCGCCAGCAGCCATCTCCCGGGCGACAGGGGGTTAAACACCGGGGAGCTGTTTTTT. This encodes CASSHLPGDRGLNTGELFF.

CDR3: CASSPALSGGYTF. The CDR3 nucleotides read TGTGCCAGCAGCCCGGCCCTATCAGGGGGCTACACCTTC. J is TRBJ1-2 and V is TRBV5-6; D might be TRBD1 (5 bases). Germline V CDR1 and CDR2: SGHDT, YYEEEE. V dropped 4 bases and J dropped 8 bases, with 15 bases sitting between them. CDR3 length: 13 residues.